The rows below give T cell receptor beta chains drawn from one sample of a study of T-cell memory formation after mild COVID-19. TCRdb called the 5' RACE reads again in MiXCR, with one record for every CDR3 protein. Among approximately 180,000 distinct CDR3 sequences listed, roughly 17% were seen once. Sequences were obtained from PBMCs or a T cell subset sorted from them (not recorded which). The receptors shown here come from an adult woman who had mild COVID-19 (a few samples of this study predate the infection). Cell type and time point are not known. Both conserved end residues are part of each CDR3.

CASSLARPNEQFF TRBV5-1
CASSLHWTGKNSPLHF TRBV12-3/TRBV12-4
CAWEEQGGQPQHF TRBV30
CASSFEFPGELFF TRBV12-3/TRBV12-4
CASSHSGTVTDTQYF TRBV25-1
CASSPYRAETQYF TRBV5-1
CASSSRPSGRAGNEQFF TRBV5-1
CAGKEAFPYEQYF TRBV6-5
CASSNSGTGAHEQYF TRBV6-5
CASSRTESSYNEQFF TRBV14
CASTWGGGGRPAEQYF TRBV12-3/TRBV12-4
CSVSHDSGYTF TRBV29-1
CSARASPAGFDGYTF TRBV20-1
CATGTSGGSSYNEQFF TRBV4-2
CASSHGLQETQYF TRBV12-3/TRBV12-4
CASSRTGGAGNEQFF TRBV5-1
CASSPLAGGPQYF TRBV12-3/TRBV12-4
CASSLYRGKETQYF TRBV7-2
CASRLSGGGSGEQFF TRBV12-3/TRBV12-4
CSVVPGGSSYEQYF TRBV29-1
CASSRGQGHYGYTF TRBV4-1
CASSPSTAGGGYTF TRBV6-5
CASSLDGGGNQPQHF TRBV5-1